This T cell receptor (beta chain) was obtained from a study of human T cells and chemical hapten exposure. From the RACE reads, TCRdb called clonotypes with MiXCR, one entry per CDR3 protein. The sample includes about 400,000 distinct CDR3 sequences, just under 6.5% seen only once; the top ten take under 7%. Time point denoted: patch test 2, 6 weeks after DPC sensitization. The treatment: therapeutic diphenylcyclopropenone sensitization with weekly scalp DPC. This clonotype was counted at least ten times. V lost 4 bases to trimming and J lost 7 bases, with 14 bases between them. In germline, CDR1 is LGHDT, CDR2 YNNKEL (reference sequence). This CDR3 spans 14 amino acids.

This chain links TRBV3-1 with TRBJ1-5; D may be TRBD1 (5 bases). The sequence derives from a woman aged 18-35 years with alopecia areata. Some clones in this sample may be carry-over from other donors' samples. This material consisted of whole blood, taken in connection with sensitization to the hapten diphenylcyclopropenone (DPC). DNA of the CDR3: TGTGCCAGCAGCCCTAACTACAGGAGGCAGCCCCAGCATTTT. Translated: CASSPNYRRQPQHF.